This T cell receptor beta chain was retrieved from a study of T-cell reconstitution after alpha-beta-depleted transplantation in children. There are many counts of this clonotype. A TCRbeta library incorporating unique molecular identifiers was prepared. TCRdb re-analysed the PCR reads in MiXCR, keeping a single row per CDR3 protein. Of 200,000 to 300,000 distinct CDR3 sequences listed, under 30% are singletons. Sequencing used PBMCs, obtained before TCRalphabeta/CD19-depleted stem cell transplant. This receptor was taken from a girl aged 2 to 10 with Fanconi anemia, due to receive a stem cell transplant.

CDR3 sequence (DNA): TGCAGCGTTGGCGTGGGACTAGTGGTTTCCGAGCAGTACTTC. This codes for CSVGVGLVVSEQYF. The chain joins TRBV29-1 to TRBJ2-7; TRBD2 agrees at 8 bases. Trimming cost V 4 bases and J 6 bases; bases outside gene matches: 11. CDR3 length: 14 residues. The germline V gene encodes CDR1 SQVTM and CDR2 ANQGSEA.